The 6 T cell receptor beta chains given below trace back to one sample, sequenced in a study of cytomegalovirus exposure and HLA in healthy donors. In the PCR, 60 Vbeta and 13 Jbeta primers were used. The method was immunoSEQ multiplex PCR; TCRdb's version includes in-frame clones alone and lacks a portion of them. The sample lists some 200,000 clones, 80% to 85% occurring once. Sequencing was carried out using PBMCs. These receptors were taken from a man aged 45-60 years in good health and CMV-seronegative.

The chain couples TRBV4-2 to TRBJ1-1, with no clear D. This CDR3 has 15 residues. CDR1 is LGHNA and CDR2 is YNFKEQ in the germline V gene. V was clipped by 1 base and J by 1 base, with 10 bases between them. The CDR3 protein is CASSQVQHPNTEAFF. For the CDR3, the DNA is TGTGCCAGCAGCCAAGTTCAACACCCGAACACTGAAGCTTTCTTT.

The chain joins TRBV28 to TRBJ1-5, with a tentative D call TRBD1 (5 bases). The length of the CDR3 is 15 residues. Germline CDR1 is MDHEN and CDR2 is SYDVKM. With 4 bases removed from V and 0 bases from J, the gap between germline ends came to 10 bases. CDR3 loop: CASSYGQGSNQPQHF. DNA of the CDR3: TGTGCCAGCAGTTACGGACAAGGTAGCAATCAGCCCCAGCATTTT.

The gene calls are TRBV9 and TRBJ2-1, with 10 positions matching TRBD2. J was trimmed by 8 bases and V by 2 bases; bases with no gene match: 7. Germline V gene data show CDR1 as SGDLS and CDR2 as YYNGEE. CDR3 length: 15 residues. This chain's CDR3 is CASSVSGGARDEQFF. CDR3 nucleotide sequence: TGTGCCAGCAGCGTCAGCGGGGGGGCCAGAGATGAGCAGTTCTTC.

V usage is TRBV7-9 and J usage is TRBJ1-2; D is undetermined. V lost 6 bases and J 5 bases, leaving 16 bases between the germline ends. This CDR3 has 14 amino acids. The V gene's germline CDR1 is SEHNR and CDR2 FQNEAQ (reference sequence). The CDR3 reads CASSTLSGTYGYTF. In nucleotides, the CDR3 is TGTGCCAGCAGTACCCTATCAGGAACATATGGCTACACCTTC.

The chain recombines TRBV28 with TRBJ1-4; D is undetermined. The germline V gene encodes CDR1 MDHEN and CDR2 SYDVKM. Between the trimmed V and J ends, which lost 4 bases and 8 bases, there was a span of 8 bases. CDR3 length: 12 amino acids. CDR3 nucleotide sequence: TGTGCCAGCAGTTCGCCAAGCGAAAAACTGTTTTTT. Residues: CASSSPSEKLFF.

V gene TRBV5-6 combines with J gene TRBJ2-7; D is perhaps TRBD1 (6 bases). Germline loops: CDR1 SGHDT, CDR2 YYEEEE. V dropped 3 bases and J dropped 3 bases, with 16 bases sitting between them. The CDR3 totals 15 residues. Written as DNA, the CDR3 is TGTGCCAGCAGCTCACAGGGTCTTGTTCGCTACGAGCAGTACTTC. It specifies CASSSQGLVRYEQYF.